This T cell receptor beta chain is drawn from a study of glioma-infiltrating T cells after dendritic cell vaccination (dated by TCRdb to about 2016). At the level of the whole study: A cohort of roughly 15 glioblastoma patients from Phase I and II dendritic cell vaccination trials was included, of whom 9 were newly diagnosed and 6 had recurrent disease. Autologous tumor lysate-pulsed dendritic cell vaccination was administered to the patients between about 2003 and 2012. To make the vaccine, monocyte-derived dendritic cells were cultured for about seven days with IL-4 and GM-CSF and then pulsed overnight with autologous tumor lysate. Patients received three intradermal dendritic cell vaccine injections at biweekly intervals in the arm below the axilla. Tumor-infiltrating lymphocyte content was quantified and tumor and blood repertoires were compared in dendritic cell-vaccinated glioblastoma patients by deep sequencing of TCR beta CDR3 regions. Survival after dendritic cell vaccination was correlated with TCR sequencing metrics such as TIL content and the overlap between tumor and blood repertoires. Overall study outcomes, separate from this receptor: The TCR overlap response model with three groups was called speculative and said to need prospective validation. The cohort was small and heterogeneous, with few patients having full blood and tumor sets and even fewer initial-recurrent tumor pairs. TCR clonality showed no direct relationship with survival, which suggests that a diverse polyclonal response may be important. Higher estimated pretreatment TIL content predicted longer time to progression and overall survival after dendritic cell vaccination.

A note on this clone: No antigen is known for it. No much larger clonotype is one base removed from it; base qualities were not supplied.

Using the immunoSEQ assay, TCRB CDR3 regions were amplified from roughly 2.1 micrograms of genomic DNA, or from all available DNA when less than that was on hand. For multiplex PCR, 60 forward primers for TCR V beta segments and 13 reverse primers for J beta segments were used. Synthetic control templates were spiked into each sample at limiting dilution to estimate reads per starting template. Sequencing produced 87 bp reads on the Illumina HiSeq System. The original methods were these. PCR and sequencing errors were removed by a nearest neighbor algorithm that merged closely related sequences. TCR overlap was measured as the percentage of unique tumor TCR beta sequences that were also present in the peripheral blood of the same patient. The table comes from immuneACCESS by way of TCRdb, which keeps in-frame sequences with V and J called. Part of the clones is missing from these tables; in studies checked, under half for an unresolved V gene and the rest for unknown reasons. That table supplies the V and J calls and clone size; D and trimming were determined from the DNA. The sample table shows about 92,000 clones, and about nine tenths are seen once. The ten largest make up approximately 14% of the sample.

Patients were selected for having adequate residual fresh-frozen tumor tissue and more than two years of available survival data. None of the glioblastoma patients carried an isocitrate dehydrogenase mutation, although molecular status otherwise varied. PBMC were collected before vaccination, two weeks after the third vaccination, and at tumor progression if tumor progression occurred. Genomic DNA was extracted with the Qiagen DNeasy Blood extraction Kit. There are 14 amino acids in the CDR3, from cysteine to phenylalanine inclusive. The DNA shown is the 42-base CDR3, in frame from base 1. The germline V gene specifies SGHTA as CDR1 and FQGTGA as CDR2. The junction shows trimming of 9 bases on V and 3 bases on J, and the gene matches do not reach 6 bases of it.

Sequencing used blood, obtained before dendritic cell vaccination. The chain was built from TRBV7-3 and TRBJ1-5; 9 central bases correspond to TRBD1. This clonotype was sampled from a human donor with glioblastoma. The CDR3 region: CARGGQGNNQPQHF. The nucleotides are TGTGCCAGGGGGGGACAGGGAAACAATCAGCCCCAGCATTTT. Extended through the reference TRBV7-3 and TRBJ1-5 proteins, this CDR3 yields the full variable domain: GAGVSQTPSNKVTEKGKYVELRCDPISGHTALYWYRQSLGQGPEFLIYFQGTGAADDSGLPNDRFFAVRPEGSVSTLKIQRTERGDSAVYLCARGGQGNNQPQHFGDGTRLSIL.